These 12 T cell receptor beta chains share one sample of origin, sequenced in a study of blood T cell repertoires in COVID-19. Sequenced by immunoSEQ multiplex PCR; TCRdb stores in-frame clones only, minus some. The data contain approximately 380,000 clones, about 89% of them seen just once; the ten biggest clones take up 0.7% to 0.95%. The sequenced sample was PBMCs or T cells enriched from blood (not recorded which). Every receptor here comes from a woman between 35 and 50 years old who had been exposed to COVID-19.

V is TRBV24-1 and J is TRBJ2-3, with 8 bases lining up with TRBD1. Germline-derived CDR1 and CDR2 are KGHDR and SFDVKD. After removal of 5 bases from V and 6 bases from J, the junction contained 9 bases not matched to a gene. CDR3 size: 15 residues. The CDR3 DNA follows: TGTGCCACCAGTGCTTCGGACAGGGTTACTGATACGCAGTATTTT. Amino acids: CATSASDRVTDTQYF.

The J gene is TRBJ2-7, the V gene TRBV27, with a possible D match to TRBD1 (6 bases). The CDR3 loop spans 14 amino acids. V was trimmed by 8 bases and J by 4 bases, leaving 18 bases between them. The germline CDR1 and CDR2 sequences are MNHEY and SMNVEV (reference sequence). In DNA, the CDR3 is TGTGCCAGCCGCCTAGGACAGCCCCCTTACGAGCAGTACTTC. This translates into CASRLGQPPYEQYF.

The gene calls are TRBV30 and TRBJ2-7; TRBD2 matches 8 bases. Germline CDR1 and CDR2: GTSNPN and SVGIG (reference sequence). The CDR3 spans 14 residues. V shed 3 bases and J 3 bases; nucleotides not matched to a gene: 7. The CDR3 reads CAWRRAGAFYEQYF. CDR3 bases: TGTGCCTGGAGGAGAGCGGGGGCGTTCTACGAGCAGTACTTC.

CDR3 in DNA: TGTGCCAGCAGAAATACTAGCTACAATGAGCAGTTCTTC. The encoded protein is CASRNTSYNEQFF. The chain uses TRBV2 and TRBJ2-1, with D perhaps matching TRBD2 (5 bases). This CDR3 is 13 amino acids long. Germline V gives CDR1 SNHLY, CDR2 FYNNEI. The V end lost 6 bases, the J end lost 3 bases, and 9 bases lay between the germline ends.

J is TRBJ2-3 and V is TRBV6-5; D gene ambiguous. Germline V gene data show CDR1 as MNHEY and CDR2 as SVGAGI. Deletions cut 4 bases from V and 6 bases from J, with 11 bases between. The CDR3 runs to 13 residues. The CDR3 DNA reads TGTGCCAGCAGTTCTTACTCTTCGGATACGCAGTATTTT. It codes for CASSSYSSDTQYF.

The chain links TRBV5-1 to TRBJ2-7, with TRBD2 matching 9 bases. The ends lost 1 base at V and 2 bases at J; junction bases unmatched: 19. This CDR3 has 20 amino acids. Germline CDR1 is SGHRS and CDR2 is YFSETQ. The CDR3 sequence: CASSLTTGRASGAPTYEQYF. The CDR3 DNA reads TGCGCCAGCAGCTTGACCACAGGGAGGGCTAGCGGGGCTCCAACCTACGAGCAGTACTTC. Complete variable domain (other parts from reference TRBV5-1 and TRBJ2-7): KAGVTQTPRYLIKTRGQQVTLSCSPISGHRSVSWYQQTPGQGLQFLFEYFSETQRNKGNFPGRFSGRQFSNSRSEMNVSTLELGDSALYLCASSLTTGRASGAPTYEQYFGPGTRLTVT.

The V call is TRBV13, the J call TRBJ1-1; D not resolved. The V gene lost 5 bases and the J gene lost 1 base, with 8 bases spanning the gap. This CDR3 region has 13 residues. Germline V CDR1 and CDR2: PRHDT, FYEKMQ (reference sequence). In DNA form, the CDR3 reads TGTGCCAGCAGCAAAAAACAGAACACTGAAGCTTTCTTT. Its translation is CASSKKQNTEAFF.

The V and J genes are TRBV24-1 and TRBJ1-2; TRBD1 is a possible D gene (5 bases). This CDR3 comprises 15 residues. V was shortened by 3 bases and J by 5 bases, with 15 bases between the two germline ends. CDR1 and CDR2 from the germline V gene are KGHDR and SFDVKD. The CDR3 bases are TGTGCCACCAGTGATAGAACAGGAGAGCCATATGGCTACACCTTC. Its protein is CATSDRTGEPYGYTF.

The chain carries TRBV7-2 and TRBJ2-4, with 7 bases matching TRBD2. V lost 1 base to trimming and J lost 2 bases; unmatched junction nucleotides: 8. Germline V CDR1 and CDR2: SGHTA, FQGNSA. The CDR3 length is 17 residues. The CDR3: CASSLGTGAGSKNIQYF. In DNA form, the CDR3 reads TGTGCCAGCAGCTTAGGGACGGGAGCGGGGTCCAAAAACATTCAGTACTTC.

The gene calls are TRBV19 and TRBJ1-2; D is perhaps TRBD1 (5 bases). Germline V gene lookup returns CDR1 LNHDA and CDR2 SQIVND (reference sequence). The CDR3 is 13 residues long. The V gene lost 3 bases and the J gene lost 3 bases, with 8 bases spanning the gap. The CDR3 sequence is CASSIQGDYGYTF. In nucleotides, the CDR3 is TGTGCCAGTAGTATCCAGGGCGACTATGGCTACACCTTC.

V gene TRBV19 combines with J gene TRBJ2-7; D may be TRBD1 (7 bases). Germline CDR1 reads LNHDA; CDR2 reads SQIVND (reference sequence). V was clipped by 6 bases and J by 3 bases, with 12 bases between them. CDR3 size: 13 residues. CDR3 coding DNA: TGTGCCAGTAGCGCGGGACAGCACTACGAGCAGTACTTC. Encoded protein: CASSAGQHYEQYF.

This chain links TRBV19 with TRBJ1-5, with 7 bases that match TRBD1. The CDR3 is 12 residues long. Germline CDR1 reads LNHDA; CDR2 reads SQIVND (reference sequence). V lost 6 bases to trimming and J lost 9 bases; unmatched junction nucleotides: 5. The CDR3 region is CASSRQGVPQHF. The CDR3 coding sequence is TGTGCCAGTAGCCGACAGGGAGTGCCCCAGCATTTT.